This TCR beta chain was captured by sequencing in a study of T cell responses to AZD1222 COVID-19 vaccine. This clone appeared once. Libraries were prepared by immunoSEQ multiplex PCR; TCRdb keeps only in-frame clonotypes and omits some of them. The table has some 170,000 clones, roughly nine tenths seen once. This CDR3 region has 16 residues. Looked up from germline, CDR1 is MNHNS and CDR2 is SASEGT. V trimming: 4 bases; J trimming: 4 bases; junction bases outside the gene matches: 9. The input for sequencing was peripheral blood, taken 28 days after the second AZD1222 dose. The clonotype was recovered from an adult who received the AZD1222 COVID-19 vaccine. The chain employs TRBV6-1 and TRBJ1-2; 10 nucleotides match TRBD1. The CDR3 here is CASSALPGQGSYGYTF. CDR3 bases: TGTGCCAGCAGTGCATTACCGGGACAGGGGAGCTATGGCTACACCTTC.